This TCR beta chain was sequenced during a study of blood T cell repertoires in COVID-19. Across the whole study: Whether acute or convalescent, the COVID-19 samples came from the United States, Italy and Spain. Nucleic acid was either cDNA or gDNA, and it came from T cells, B-cell-depleted T cells, or PBMCs.

Per the study methods: It was from reference gene primer amplification that nucleated cell counts were estimated. TCRdb's copy holds only in-frame clones and misses some; the assay was immunoSEQ multiplex PCR. From that table come the V and J calls and clone size; the DNA was used to work out D and trimming. The sample contains approximately 210,000 clones, 88% of which appear only once. Trimming stripped 1 base from V and 2 bases from J, with 9 bases between. CDR1 is SGHTA and CDR2 is FQGNSA in the germline V gene. The CDR3 has 14 amino acids. The specimen was peripheral blood. V gene TRBV7-2 combines with J gene TRBJ2-7; D not certain. This TCR was recovered from a man aged 18 to 29 with active or convalescent COVID-19. The CDR3 spells CASSLGSLAYEQYF. DNA for the CDR3: TGTGCCAGCAGCTTAGGTAGCCTCGCCTACGAGCAGTACTTC.